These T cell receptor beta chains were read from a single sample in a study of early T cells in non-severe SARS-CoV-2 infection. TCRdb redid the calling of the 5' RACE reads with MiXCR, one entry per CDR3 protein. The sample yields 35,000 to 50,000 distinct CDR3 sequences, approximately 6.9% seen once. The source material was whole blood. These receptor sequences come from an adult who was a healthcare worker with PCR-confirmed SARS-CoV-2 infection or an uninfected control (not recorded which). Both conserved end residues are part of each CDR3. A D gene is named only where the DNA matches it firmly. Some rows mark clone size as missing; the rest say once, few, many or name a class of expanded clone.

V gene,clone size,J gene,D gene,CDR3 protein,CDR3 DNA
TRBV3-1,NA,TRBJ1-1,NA,CASSQGTTGAFF,TGTGCCAGCAGCCAAGGTACGACGGGAGCTTTCTTT
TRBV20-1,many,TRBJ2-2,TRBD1,CSARDKTGAGTGELFF,TGCAGTGCTAGAGATAAGACAGGGGCGGGAACCGGGGAGCTGTTTTTT
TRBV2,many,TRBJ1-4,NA,CASSAAGEEKLFF,TGTGCCAGCAGTGCGGCGGGGGAAGAAAAACTGTTTTTT
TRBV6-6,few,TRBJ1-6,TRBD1,CASNPGQGAGSYNSPLHF,TGTGCCAGCAATCCAGGACAGGGGGCCGGCTCCTATAATTCACCCCTCCACTTT
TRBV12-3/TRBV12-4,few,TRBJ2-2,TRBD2,CASSPGTSGGYNTGELFF,TGTGCCAGCAGTCCCGGGACTAGCGGGGGGTATAACACCGGGGAGCTGTTTTTT
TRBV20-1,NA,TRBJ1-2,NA,CSARKPLEQGDIIGYTF,TGCAGTGCTAGGAAACCTTTGGAGCAGGGAGATATTATTGGCTACACCTTC
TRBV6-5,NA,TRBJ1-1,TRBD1,CASSYRQGRVAEAFF,TGTGCCAGCAGCTACCGACAGGGTCGAGTCGCTGAAGCTTTCTTT
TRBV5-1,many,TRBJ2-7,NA,CASSLVPGSSYEQYF,TGCGCCAGCAGCTTGGTCCCGGGTAGCTCCTACGAGCAGTACTTC
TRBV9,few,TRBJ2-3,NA,CASSVALGSTDTQYF,TGTGCCAGCAGCGTAGCGTTGGGCAGCACAGATACGCAGTATTTT
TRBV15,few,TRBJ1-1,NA,CATSRVGAHDEAFF,TGTGCCACCAGCAGAGTGGGGGCCCACGATGAAGCTTTCTTT
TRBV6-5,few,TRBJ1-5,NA,CASSPTPKDYSNQPQHF,TGTGCCAGCAGTCCCACACCGAAAGACTATAGCAATCAGCCCCAGCATTTT
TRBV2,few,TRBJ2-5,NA,CASSESAEGETQYF,TGTGCCAGCAGTGAATCTGCGGAGGGGGAGACCCAGTACTTC
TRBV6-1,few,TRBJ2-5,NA,CASSEDTSHQETQYF,TGTGCCAGCAGTGAAGACACTTCCCACCAAGAGACCCAGTACTTC
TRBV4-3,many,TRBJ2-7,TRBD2,CASSQESAGAYEQYF,TGCGCCAGCAGCCAAGAAAGTGCGGGGGCCTACGAGCAGTACTTC
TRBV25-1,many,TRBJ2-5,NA,CASSGLQETQYF,TGTGCCAGCAGTGGGCTTCAAGAGACCCAGTACTTC
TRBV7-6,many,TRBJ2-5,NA,CASSPDRVETQYF,TGTGCCAGCAGCCCGGACAGAGTTGAGACCCAGTACTTC
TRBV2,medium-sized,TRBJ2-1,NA,CASSEGAMERWNEQFF,TGTGCCAGCAGTGAAGGGGCTATGGAGCGGTGGAATGAGCAGTTCTTC
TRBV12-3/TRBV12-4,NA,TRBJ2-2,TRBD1,CASSLGRQGIRQAGNTGELFF,TGTGCCAGCAGCCTAGGGCGACAGGGGATAAGGCAAGCGGGCAACACCGGGGAGCTGTTTTTT
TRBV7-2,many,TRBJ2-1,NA,CASSPVSGLSEQFF,TGTGCCAGCAGCCCAGTATCGGGGTTAAGTGAGCAGTTCTTC
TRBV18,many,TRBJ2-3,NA,CASSPGTDTQYF,TGTGCCAGCTCACCGGGCACAGATACGCAGTATTTT
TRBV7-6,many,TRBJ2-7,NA,CASSRTESSYEQYF,TGTGCCAGCAGCAGGACAGAGAGCTCCTACGAGCAGTACTTC
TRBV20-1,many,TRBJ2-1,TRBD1,CSADGQAAYNEQFF,TGCAGTGCCGACGGACAGGCAGCCTACAATGAGCAGTTCTTC
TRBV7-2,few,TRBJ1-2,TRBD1,CASSHRTGPNYGYTF,TGTGCCAGCAGCCACCGGACAGGCCCAAACTATGGCTACACCTTC
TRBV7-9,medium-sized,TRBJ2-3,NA,CASSSPRGAGPHTDTQYF,TGTGCCAGCAGCTCTCCGAGGGGGGCAGGACCTCACACAGATACGCAGTATTTT
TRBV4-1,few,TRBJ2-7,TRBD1,CASSPSGQKYEQYF,TGCGCCAGCAGCCCGTCGGGACAGAAATACGAGCAGTACTTC
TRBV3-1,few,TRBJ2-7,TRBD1,CASSQEGQGAHYEQYF,TGTGCCAGCAGCCAAGAGGGGCAGGGGGCCCACTACGAGCAGTACTTC
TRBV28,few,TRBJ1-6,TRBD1,CASSLPGTGRTDSPLHF,TGTGCCAGCAGTTTACCGGGGACAGGTCGAACGGACTCACCCCTCCACTTT